These 5 T cell receptor beta chains were sequenced from one sample in a study of blood T cell repertoires in COVID-19. Produced via immunoSEQ multiplex PCR; TCRdb's table is partial and in-frame only. The table has 180,000 or so clones, 70% to 80% seen once. What was sequenced was peripheral blood. Receptors were obtained from a woman in her fifties or sixties with active or convalescent COVID-19.

This clone was seen once. The chain is built from TRBV19 and TRBJ1-2; D is perhaps TRBD1 (6 bases). CDR3 length equals 14 residues. Germline lookup yields CDR1 LNHDA and CDR2 SQIVND (reference sequence). Trimming took off 5 bases at V and 2 bases at J, with 12 bases between the two ends. The CDR3 DNA reads TGTGCCAGTAGTCGGGACATCTTAAACTATGGCTACACCTTC. Its protein product is CASSRDILNYGYTF.

This clone was counted once. This sequence joins TRBV19 and TRBJ1-3; tentative D call: TRBD1 (6 bases). The germline V gene has CDR1 LNHDA and CDR2 SQIVND (reference sequence). This CDR3 is built from 15 residues. V lost 7 bases and J 0 bases, leaving 13 bases between the germline ends. In DNA form, the CDR3 reads TGTGCCAGTATCCCAGGACAGACCTCTGGAAACACCATATATTTT. It translates to CASIPGQTSGNTIYF.

This chain connects TRBV28 to TRBJ1-2; 8 bases are shared with TRBD1. Losses at the gene ends were 6 bases for V and 7 bases for J; bases not matched to a gene: 4. This CDR3 spans 12 amino acids. Germline-derived CDR1 and CDR2 are MDHEN and SYDVKM. CDR3 DNA sequence: TGTGCCAGCAGAGGGACAGGTGCTGGCTACACCTTC. Translation gives CASRGTGAGYTF.

The chain combines TRBV4-3 with TRBJ2-3; no clear D gene. Trimming took off 0 bases at V and 0 bases at J, with 7 bases between the two ends. The CDR3 spans 15 residues. The V gene's germline CDR1 is LGHNA and CDR2 YSLEER. The CDR3: CASSQDLGSTDTQYF. The CDR3 DNA reads as TGCGCCAGCAGCCAAGATTTGGGCAGCACAGATACGCAGTATTTT.

In nucleotides, the CDR3 is TGTGCCAGCAGTTCCCGGGAACTCGGGGCCTACGAGCAGTACTTC. It translates to CASSSRELGAYEQYF. J is TRBJ2-7 and V is TRBV6-1; tentative D call: TRBD2 (5 bases). With 5 bases removed from V and 2 bases from J, the gap between germline ends came to 16 bases. Germline loops: CDR1 MNHNS, CDR2 SASEGT. This CDR3 contains 15 residues.